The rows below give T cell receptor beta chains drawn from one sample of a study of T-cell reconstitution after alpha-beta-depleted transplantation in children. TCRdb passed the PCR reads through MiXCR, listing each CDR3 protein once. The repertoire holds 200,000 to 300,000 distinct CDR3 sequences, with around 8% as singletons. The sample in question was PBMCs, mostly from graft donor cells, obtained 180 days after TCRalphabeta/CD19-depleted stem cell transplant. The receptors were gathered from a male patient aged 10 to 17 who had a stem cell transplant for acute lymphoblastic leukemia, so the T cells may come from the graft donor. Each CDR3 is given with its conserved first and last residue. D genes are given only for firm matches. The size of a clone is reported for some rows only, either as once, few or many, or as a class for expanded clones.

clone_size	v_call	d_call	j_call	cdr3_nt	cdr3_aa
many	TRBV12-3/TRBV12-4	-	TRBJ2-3	TGTGCCAGCAGTTTGGACAGCTTCGATACGCAGTATTTT	CASSLDSFDTQYF
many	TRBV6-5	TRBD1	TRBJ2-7	TGTGCCAGCAGTTTAGGGGGGGGACAGGGGAAGTACTACGAGCAGTACTTC	CASSLGGGQGKYYEQYF
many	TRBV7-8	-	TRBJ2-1	TGTGCCAGCAGCTTAGTGAGGGACCGTTTCCACAATGAGCAGTTCTTC	CASSLVRDRFHNEQFF
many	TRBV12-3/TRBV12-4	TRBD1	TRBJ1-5	TGTGCCAGCAGTTTGGCCGGGACAGGGGGAAAGGATCAGCCCCAGCATTTT	CASSLAGTGGKDQPQHF
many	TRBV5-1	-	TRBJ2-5	TGCGCCAGCAGCTTGGAAGGCCGTCGGGAGGAGACCCAGTACTTC	CASSLEGRREETQYF
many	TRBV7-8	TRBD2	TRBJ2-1	TGTGCCAGCAGCGCACCAATCGGGACTAGATCTTACAATGAGCAGTTCTTC	CASSAPIGTRSYNEQFF
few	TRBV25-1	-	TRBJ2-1	TGTGCCAGCAGTGAATGGCGGGCAGGGGAAGGAAATGAGCAGTTCTTC	CASSEWRAGEGNEQFF
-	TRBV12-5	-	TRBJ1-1	TGTGCTAGTGGACCACAGGGAGCGTCATGGGCTTTCTTT	CASGPQGASWAFF
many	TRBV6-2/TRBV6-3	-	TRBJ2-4	TGTGCCAGCACCTTTACCCGAACAGAACAAGCCAAAAACATTCAGTACTTC	CASTFTRTEQAKNIQYF
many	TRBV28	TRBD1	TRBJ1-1	TGTGCCAGCAATCCGGGACAGGGTTCATTCTTT	CASNPGQGSFF
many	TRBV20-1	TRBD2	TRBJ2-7	TGCAGTGCTAGAGATAAGGACGCTCTAGCGGGAGGGCCTTACGAGCAGTACTTC	CSARDKDALAGGPYEQYF